This T cell receptor beta chain was documented in a study of T cell responses to AZD1222 COVID-19 vaccine. Study-wide points: Across the whole spike, CD4 TCRs peaked at regions 160-218 and 743-854. Two doses of AZD1222 preceded a rise in Spike-specific TCR breadth and depth.

Turning to this clone: As yet, its antigen is unknown.

TCRdb keeps only in-frame clones here, not all; method: immunoSEQ multiplex PCR. Among fewer than 150,000 clones listed, 88% were seen once. Germline V gives CDR1 SGHNT, CDR2 YENEEA. The CDR3 is 15 residues long. J gave up 1 base and V 5 bases, and 5 bases lay outside the gene matches. This chain uses TRBV11-3 with TRBJ2-7; 10 nucleotides agree with TRBD1. Sequenced here: peripheral blood, sampled 28 days after the second AZD1222 dose. The sequence was collected from an adult who received the AZD1222 COVID-19 vaccine. CDR3 coding DNA: TGTGCCAGCAGCCCGACAGGGGGCGCATCCTACGAGCAGTACTTC. Its protein product is CASSPTGGASYEQYF.